This T cell receptor beta chain comes out of a study of blood T cell repertoires in COVID-19. Study overall: From the United States, Italy and Spain came samples of acute and convalescent COVID-19. T cells, B-cell-depleted T cells, or PBMCs supplied cDNA or gDNA.

This clone was seen ten or more times. The CDR3 consists of 16 residues. From germline, CDR1 is MNHEY and CDR2 SMNVEV (reference sequence). The junction had 15 bases not matched to a gene; V was cut back by 6 bases and J by 7 bases. As handled by the study authors: Counts of nucleated cells, estimated from reference gene primer amplification, were obtained. Method: immunoSEQ multiplex PCR; TCRdb's copy keeps in-frame clones and lacks some. The V and J calls and the clone size are those of that table, but D and trimming were determined from the DNA. In the table there are 150,000 to 200,000 clones, less than 90% of which are singletons.

The sequenced sample consisted of peripheral blood. The receptor was isolated from a woman in her sixties or seventies with COVID-19, enrolled during active disease. The gene calls are TRBV27 and TRBJ2-7; 10 bases map to TRBD1. The CDR3 spells CASSRPPGQGRWEQYF. Written as DNA, the CDR3 is TGTGCCAGCAGCCGTCCTCCGGGACAGGGGAGGTGGGAGCAGTACTTC.